A single sample is the source of the 14 T cell receptor beta chains below, sequenced in a study of beta chain features in type 1 diabetes. General study findings and limits: TCRB CDR3s were moderately but significantly shorter in Type 1 diabetes patients in all four CD4+ subsets.

What was sequenced were expressed TCRB transcripts, since all of the isolated RNA had been reverse transcribed. Repertoires were generated with immunoSEQ multiplex PCR, while TCRdb's copy carries only in-frame clones and drops some. This sample has a few hundred thousand clones; around 9.6% occur once, and the top ten carry about 0.6%. Their target antigens are unknown. Sample: central memory CD4+ T cells from blood. The receptors stem from a man in his thirties or forties with type 1 diabetes.

Many counts were recorded for this clone. This chain links TRBV28 with TRBJ1-1; TRBD1 is a possible D gene (5 bases). V lost 3 bases to trimming and J lost 2 bases, with 13 bases between them. The CDR3 has 15 residues. Germline V CDR1 and CDR2: MDHEN, SYDVKM. The CDR3 sequence: CASSFHGTANTEAFF. The CDR3 DNA reads TGTGCCAGCAGTTTCCACGGGACGGCAAACACTGAAGCTTTCTTT.

In DNA, the CDR3 is TGTGCCAGCAGCCACCTATTGGGGACAGGGGTGAACACTGAAGCTTTCTTT. This codes for CASSHLLGTGVNTEAFF. This chain joins TRBV14 and TRBJ1-1, with 10 bases lining up with TRBD1. The CDR3 has 17 amino acids. Losses at the gene ends were 3 bases for V and 0 bases for J; bases not matched to a gene: 7. CDR1 and CDR2 from the germline V gene are SGHDN and FVKESK.

This clone was counted a few times. The chain joins TRBV5-1 to TRBJ2-1; 7 nucleotides agree with TRBD2. This CDR3 is built from 15 residues. The V and J ends lost 2 bases and 2 bases, in that order; junction bases with no gene match: 4. Germline CDR1 reads SGHRS; CDR2 reads YFSETQ. As DNA, the CDR3 is TGCGCCAGCAGCTTACTTAGCGGGCCCTACAATGAGCAGTTCTTC. Amino acids: CASSLLSGPYNEQFF.

This clone was seen only a few times. The chain links TRBV5-4 to TRBJ1-2; D might be TRBD1 (5 bases). V lost 2 bases and J 3 bases, leaving 14 bases between the germline ends. The CDR3 totals 15 residues. Per the germline V gene, CDR1 is SGHNT and CDR2 is YYREEE (reference sequence). Here the CDR3 reads CASSFQGPYYYGYTF. For the CDR3, the DNA is TGTGCCAGCAGCTTCCAGGGTCCCTACTACTATGGCTACACCTTC.

This chain uses TRBV4-3 with TRBJ2-3; possible D gene TRBD1, 7 bases. Trimming left V 0 bases short and J 10 bases short, with 17 bases between. This CDR3 comprises 15 residues. Germline CDR1 is LGHNA and CDR2 is YSLEER. CDR3 sequence (DNA): TGCGCCAGCAGCCAAGAGACGGGGGAAACAGGGGCGCAGTATTTT. It codes for CASSQETGETGAQYF.

The genes are TRBV27 and TRBJ2-1; D is unclear. Germline loops: CDR1 MNHEY, CDR2 SMNVEV (reference sequence). V gave up 2 bases and J gave up 0 bases, with 8 bases separating them. The CDR3 consists of 15 residues. The CDR3 DNA is TGTGCCAGCAGTTTAAACGACCGCTCCTACAATGAGCAGTTCTTC. It specifies CASSLNDRSYNEQFF.

This clone was observed a handful of times. The chain links TRBV11-3 to TRBJ2-7, with D perhaps TRBD2 (6 bases). Germline values: CDR1 SGHNT, CDR2 YENEEA. This CDR3 has 14 amino acids. Trimming cost V 6 bases and J 3 bases, with 15 bases left between them. The CDR3 loop reads CASSFGVAVYEQYF. The DNA for the CDR3 is TGTGCCAGCAGTTTTGGAGTAGCGGTCTACGAGCAGTACTTC.

This rearrangement joins TRBV6-6 to TRBJ1-2; TRBD1 matches 7 bases. The germline V gene encodes CDR1 MNHNY and CDR2 SVGAGI (reference sequence). V was clipped by 0 bases and J by 6 bases; unmatched bases: 1. This CDR3 contains 13 residues. CDR3 residues: CASSYSTGDGYTF. DNA for the CDR3: TGTGCCAGCAGTTACTCAACAGGGGATGGCTACACCTTC.

J is TRBJ2-3 and V is TRBV7-2; D gene uncertain. The CDR3 is made up of 12 amino acids. The V end was cut by 4 bases, the J end by 4 bases, with 6 bases between. Germline CDR1 is SGHTA and CDR2 is FQGNSA. CDR3 bases: TGTGCCAGCAGCTCACTTCCAGATACGCAGTATTTT. Protein sequence: CASSSLPDTQYF.

V gene TRBV11-2 combines with J gene TRBJ2-2, with D possibly matching TRBD1 (7 bases). This CDR3 has 16 amino acids. Trimming pared 7 bases from V and 2 bases from J, leaving 17 bases between. Germline loops: CDR1 SGHAT, CDR2 FQNNGV. Here the CDR3 DNA reads TGTGCCAGCACCCCGGGGGCAGGGGGAAACACCGGGGAGCTGTTTTTT. Translated: CASTPGAGGNTGELFF. Full variable domain (rest looked up from reference TRBV11-2 and TRBJ2-2): EAGVAQSPRYKIIEKRQSVAFWCNPISGHATLYWYQQILGQGPKLLIQFQNNGVVDDSQLPKDRFSAERLKGVDSTLKIQPAKLEDSAVYLCASTPGAGGNTGELFFGEGSRLTVL.

This clone was observed a handful of times. This chain connects TRBV5-1 to TRBJ2-3; 11 positions agree with TRBD2. The CDR3 runs to 18 residues. J lost 5 bases, V lost 0 bases, and 11 bases had no gene match. Per germline, CDR1 SGHRS and CDR2 YFSETQ. The CDR3 region has the DNA TGCGCCAGCAGCTTGGCTCGGGGAACTAGCGGGAGCGGAGATACGCAGTATTTT. It translates to CASSLARGTSGSGDTQYF.

The J gene is TRBJ1-5, the V gene TRBV25-1; the match to TRBD1 covers 9 bases. The CDR3 consists of 15 residues. In germline, CDR1 is MGHDK, CDR2 SYGVNS. With 2 bases clipped from V and 4 bases from J, the junction kept 3 bases outside the gene matches. CDR3 loop: CASSERGTGNQPQHF. CDR3 sequence (DNA): TGTGCCAGCAGTGAAAGGGGGACAGGGAATCAGCCCCAGCATTTT.

This sequence joins TRBV7-7 and TRBJ2-6; maybe TRBD2 (7 bases). The CDR3 sequence is 17 residues long. V lost 5 bases to trimming and J lost 0 bases, with 14 bases between them. CDR1 and CDR2 (germline): SSHAT, FNYEAQ (reference sequence). This CDR3 reads CASSPPGGISGANVLTF. CDR3 sequence (DNA): TGTGCCAGCAGCCCCCCGGGGGGCATCTCTGGGGCCAACGTCCTGACTTTC.

The chain recombines TRBV10-3 with TRBJ1-1; D unresolved. Trimming shortened V by 4 bases and J by 2 bases, and 8 bases separated the two germline ends. Germline V gene data show CDR1 as ENHRY and CDR2 as SYGVKD. The CDR3 is 13 residues long. The CDR3 here is CAISVVLNTEAFF. The CDR3 coding sequence is TGTGCCATCAGTGTTGTACTCAACACTGAAGCTTTCTTT.